This T cell receptor (beta chain) was captured in a study of blood T cell repertoires in COVID-19. Overall study context: Collection of acute and convalescent COVID-19 samples took place in the United States, Italy and Spain. The cDNA or gDNA used as material had been derived from T cells, B-cell-depleted T cells, or PBMCs.

V lost 5 bases to trimming and J lost 4 bases, with 8 bases between them. This CDR3 spans 12 amino acids. In germline, CDR1 is SEHNR, CDR2 FQNEAQ (reference sequence). Under the authors' procedure: Amplifying reference gene primers gave estimates of nucleated cell counts. Assay used: immunoSEQ multiplex PCR; TCRdb lists only in-frame clones, some missing. That table is the source of V, J and clone size, and D and trimming were worked out from the DNA. The table has approximately 100,000 clones, about 84% seen once. Input material: peripheral blood. This rearrangement joins TRBV7-9 to TRBJ2-5; weak D call: TRBD2 (6 bases). This sequence was found in a woman aged 55-70 years with acute or convalescent COVID-19. In nucleotides, the CDR3 is TGTGCCAGCAGCCCTAGCGCAGAGACCCAGTACTTC. It is translated as CASSPSAETQYF.